The 23 T cell receptor beta chains listed next were all sequenced from one sample in a study of cytomegalovirus exposure and HLA in healthy donors. Primers: 60 Vbeta forward and 13 Jbeta reverse. The data were produced by immunoSEQ multiplex PCR, yet TCRdb's version contains in-frame clones alone and is incomplete. The profile covers some 130,000 clones, with more than 75% appearing a single time and roughly 2.3% taken by the ten largest. The specimen was PBMCs. Every receptor here comes from a man aged 30 to 45 in good health and CMV-seronegative.

This clone was detected only once. V is TRBV19 and J is TRBJ2-5, with 7 bases fitting TRBD2. Germline CDR1 reads LNHDA; CDR2 reads SQIVND (reference sequence). This CDR3 is 13 amino acids long. The ends lost 9 bases at V and 5 bases at J; junction bases unmatched: 9. In DNA, the CDR3 is TGTGCCAGCAGGGAGGGGCTAAGGGAGACCCAGTACTTC. Translation: CASREGLRETQYF.

The chain is built from TRBV5-4 and TRBJ2-7; the match to TRBD1 covers 7 bases. The CDR3 covers 15 residues. V trimming: 0 bases; J trimming: 0 bases; junction bases outside the gene matches: 3. CDR1 and CDR2 (germline): SGHNT, YYREEE (reference sequence). CDR3 nucleotides: TGTGCCAGCAGCTTGGGTGGGACAGTCTCCTACGAGCAGTACTTC. It is translated as CASSLGGTVSYEQYF.

This chain links TRBV18 with TRBJ2-5; maybe TRBD1 (5 bases). V lost 0 bases to trimming and J lost 3 bases, with 11 bases between them. CDR1 KGHSH and CDR2 LQKENI come from the germline V gene. CDR3 length equals 15 residues. The CDR3 DNA follows: TGTGCCAGCTCACCACCAGGGGCCTATAAAGAGACCCAGTACTTC. Encoded protein: CASSPPGAYKETQYF.

This sequence joins TRBV18 and TRBJ1-2, with 9 bases matching TRBD1. Per germline, CDR1 KGHSH and CDR2 LQKENI. The J segment lost 11 bases and the V segment lost 5 bases, leaving 15 bases of the junction unmatched. The CDR3 consists of 15 residues. The CDR3 is CASSSNRDRVRTYTF. For the CDR3, the DNA is TGTGCCAGCTCATCGAACCGGGACAGGGTTCGGACATACACCTTC.

The chain employs TRBV4-1 and TRBJ2-1; 8 bases align to TRBD2. Unmatched junction bases numbered 5, after V lost 5 bases and J lost 2 bases. The CDR3 is made up of 15 amino acids. CDR1 is MGHRA and CDR2 is YSYEKL in the germline V gene. CDR3: CASSATSGPYNEQFF. CDR3 sequence (DNA): TGCGCCAGCAGCGCTACTAGCGGCCCCTACAATGAGCAGTTCTTC.

The chain carries TRBV21-1 and TRBJ2-7; the table gives TRBD1 as D, unverified against the DNA. TRBV21-1 is deemed a pseudogene. This CDR3 is built from 14 residues. Here the CDR3 DNA reads TGTGCCAGCAGCCTCCGGGACAGTCCCTACGAGCAGTACTTC. This encodes CASSLRDSPYEQYF.

The chain has TRBV10-3 and TRBJ2-3; 9 nucleotides match TRBD1. CDR1 and CDR2 from the germline V gene are ENHRY and SYGVKD. This CDR3 spans 14 amino acids. V was pared by 7 bases and J by 5 bases, with 7 bases of the junction left unmatched. CDR3 sequence: CAITPQGAGDTQYF. DNA of the CDR3: TGTGCCATCACCCCACAGGGGGCAGGAGATACGCAGTATTTT.

This clone was observed a handful of times. The chain carries TRBV6-5 and TRBJ1-3; TRBD1 matches 8 bases. This CDR3 is 15 amino acids long. Germline trimming cut 7 bases from V and 5 bases from J; bases unmatched to any gene: 10. Germline CDR1 is MNHEY and CDR2 is SVGAGI. CDR3 residues: CASTDDRGWRNTIYF. The DNA for the CDR3 is TGTGCCAGCACCGATGACAGGGGTTGGAGAAACACCATATATTTT.

The V and J genes are TRBV28 and TRBJ2-1, with D possibly TRBD2 on 7 matching bases. The V gene lost 5 bases and the J gene lost 4 bases, with 15 bases spanning the gap. Germline V gene data show CDR1 as MDHEN and CDR2 as SYDVKM. The CDR3 extends over 15 amino acids. In DNA form, the CDR3 reads TGTGCCAGCAGTCCCAGAAAGGGGGGGTACAATGAGCAGTTCTTC. Protein: CASSPRKGGYNEQFF.

This chain uses TRBV5-5 with TRBJ2-7; D is possibly TRBD1 (5 bases). Germline CDR1 reads SGHKS; CDR2 reads YYEKEE (reference sequence). Trimming cost V 0 bases and J 4 bases, with 11 bases left between them. The CDR3 covers 14 residues. The CDR3 loop reads CASSLDAKGYEQYF. The DNA of the CDR3 is TGTGCCAGCAGCTTGGATGCTAAGGGGTACGAGCAGTACTTC. The full variable domain, in which reference TRBV5-5 and TRBJ2-7 provide the parts outside the CDR3, is DAGVTQSPTHLIKTRGQQVTLRCSPISGHKSVSWYQQVLGQGPQFIFQYYEKEERGRGNFPDRFSARQFPNYSSELNVNALLLGDSALYLCASSLDAKGYEQYFGPGTRLTVT.

This chain joins TRBV30 and TRBJ2-7; 10 bases are a match to TRBD2. This CDR3 is built from 15 residues. From germline, CDR1 is GTSNPN and CDR2 SVGIG (reference sequence). V trimming: 0 bases; J trimming: 2 bases; junction bases outside the gene matches: 4. As DNA, the CDR3 is TGTGCCTGGAGTGTACGGACTAGCGGAACCTACGAGCAGTACTTC. Translation gives CAWSVRTSGTYEQYF.

V gene TRBV7-9 combines with J gene TRBJ2-3, with a tentative D call TRBD1 (6 bases). Trimming removed 6 bases at V and 5 bases at J, with 15 bases between. The CDR3 is made up of 14 amino acids. Germline loops: CDR1 SEHNR, CDR2 FQNEAQ (reference sequence). In DNA, the CDR3 is TGTGCCAGCAGTCCCTACAGGGATCAAGATACGCAGTATTTT. It encodes CASSPYRDQDTQYF.

This clone was recorded a few times. The V call is TRBV6-4, the J call TRBJ2-2; TRBD2 agrees at 8 bases. Germline values: CDR1 MRHNA, CDR2 SNTAGT. This CDR3 has 15 amino acids. V trimming: 3 bases; J trimming: 2 bases; junction bases outside the gene matches: 2. This CDR3 is CASSELADNTGELFF. The CDR3 DNA is TGTGCCAGCAGTGAACTAGCGGATAACACCGGGGAGCTGTTTTTT.

For this clone: Sequence at one end of the junction differs from germline and may be a read error. V gene TRBV7-7 combines with J gene TRBJ2-5; no clear D gene. Germline loops: CDR1 SSHAT, CDR2 FNYEAQ (reference sequence). The CDR3 extends over 14 amino acids. The CDR3 nucleotides read TGTGCTAGCAGCTTAGGGCCCTTGCGGGAGACCCAGTACTTC. Its translation: CASSLGPLRETQYF.

The chain joins TRBV6-4 to TRBJ1-2; 9 nucleotides match TRBD1. Germline loops: CDR1 MRHNA, CDR2 SNTAGT. The V gene end was trimmed by 6 bases and the J gene end by 8 bases; junction bases not matched to a gene: 7. CDR3 length: 13 residues. The CDR3 coding sequence is TGTGCCAGCAGCAAATGGACAGGGGAAGGCTACACCTTC. This codes for CASSKWTGEGYTF.

The CDR3 DNA is TGTGCCAGTAGTGCATGGACATTGTGGGCTATTAGCAATCAGCCCCAGCATTTT. Its protein is CASSAWTLWAISNQPQHF. The gene calls are TRBV19 and TRBJ1-5; TRBD1 is a possible D gene (5 bases). This CDR3 is built from 18 residues. V dropped 5 bases and J dropped 0 bases, with 20 bases sitting between them. The germline V gene has CDR1 LNHDA and CDR2 SQIVND (reference sequence).

The chain is built from TRBV28 and TRBJ1-3; 10 nucleotides align to TRBD1. Trimming took 4 bases from V and 6 from J; bases not matched to a gene: 9. The V gene's germline CDR1 is MDHEN and CDR2 SYDVKM. The CDR3 is 16 amino acids. The chain's CDR3 is CASSSTTGGLVNTIYF. The CDR3 DNA reads as TGTGCCAGCAGTTCCACGACAGGGGGCCTTGTAAACACCATATATTTT.

V and J are TRBV2 and TRBJ2-5, with TRBD1 matching over 9 bases. The CDR3 is 14 amino acids. V was clipped by 10 bases and J by 1 base; unmatched bases: 7. Germline loops: CDR1 SNHLY, CDR2 FYNNEI. The CDR3 spells CATAGQGSQETQYF. The CDR3, as DNA: TGTGCCACCGCGGGACAGGGCTCCCAAGAGACCCAGTACTTC.

This clone was counted a single time. The rearrangement joins TRBV13 to TRBJ2-7; 8 bases match TRBD2. The CDR3 extends over 15 amino acids. Germline V gives CDR1 PRHDT, CDR2 FYEKMQ (reference sequence). V lost 5 bases and J lost 3; bases outside the gene matches: 9. The CDR3 here is CASSRRTSRSYEQYF. In DNA form, the CDR3 reads TGTGCCAGCAGCCGGAGGACTAGCAGAAGCTACGAGCAGTACTTC.

The rearrangement links TRBV6-1 to TRBJ2-7; 8 bases agree with TRBD1. Germline-derived CDR1 and CDR2 are MNHNS and SASEGT. V dropped 7 bases and J dropped 9; count of bases not matched to a gene: 11. This CDR3 is built from 13 residues. The CDR3 is CASTRAGGIGQYF. The CDR3 coding sequence is TGTGCCAGCACCCGAGCAGGGGGCATCGGGCAGTACTTC.

This rearrangement joins TRBV9 to TRBJ2-1; a possible D gene is TRBD2 (6 bases). CDR1 SGDLS and CDR2 YYNGEE come from the germline V gene. V lost 6 bases and J 3 bases, leaving 16 bases between the germline ends. CDR3 size: 15 residues. The DNA for the CDR3 is TGTGCCAGCACTCCGGGGGTATGGGACTACAATGAGCAGTTCTTC. This gives the protein CASTPGVWDYNEQFF. Drawing the rest from reference TRBV9 and TRBJ2-1, the complete variable domain is DSGVTQTPKHLITATGQRVTLRCSPRSGDLSVYWYQQSLDQGLQFLIQYYNGEERAKGNILERFSAQQFPDLHSELNLSSLELGDSALYFCASTPGVWDYNEQFFGPGTRLTVL.

The J gene is TRBJ2-7, the V gene TRBV18, with a weak D call TRBD2 (6 bases). CDR3 length: 14 residues. Between the trimmed V and J ends, which lost 3 bases and 4 bases, there was a span of 13 bases. Germline V lookup: CDR1 KGHSH, CDR2 LQKENI. The CDR3 is CASSPPSGRYEQYF. CDR3 nucleotide sequence: TGTGCCAGCTCACCCCCGAGTGGGAGGTACGAGCAGTACTTC.

Comment on this clone: The junction differs from germline at one of its ends, possibly a read error. The V and J genes are TRBV7-9 and TRBJ2-7; no reliable D call. The CDR3 consists of 13 residues. Germline V gene lookup returns CDR1 SEHNR and CDR2 FQNEAQ (reference sequence). The CDR3 DNA is TGTGCCAGCAGCTTAGGGCTATATGGGCTTTGGAACTTC. This sequence encodes CASSLGLYGLWNF.